This TCR beta chain comes out of a study of cytomegalovirus exposure and HLA in healthy donors. In the PCR, 60 Vbeta and 13 Jbeta primers were used. The assay was immunoSEQ multiplex PCR, and TCRdb's table has in-frame clones only and misses some. The table has about 130,000 clones, 75% to 85% seen once; the top ten hold 1%. This CDR3 has 16 amino acids. Trimming at V came to 0 bases and at J to 4 bases, leaving 5 bases not matched to a gene. CDR1 and CDR2 (germline): SGHRS, YFSETQ. The TCR sequence derives from a man aged 35 to 55 in good health and CMV-seronegative. The chain recombines TRBV5-1 with TRBJ2-5; TRBD1 agrees at 11 bases. Source material: PBMCs. The CDR3 coding sequence is TGCGCCAGCAGCTTGGAGTGGGGACAGGGGGGAGAGACCCAGTACTTC. It encodes CASSLEWGQGGETQYF.